The 18 T cell receptor beta chains given below trace back to one sample, sequenced in a study of CD8+CD57+ T cells in acquired aplastic anemia. Genomic DNA, the template, was used for profiling of the TCR beta VDJ and CDR3. TCRdb ran MiXCR on the reads and lists one entry per CDR3 protein. The table has roughly 180,000 distinct CDR3 sequences, approximately 45% seen once. Sequencing was done on a sample of sorted CD4+, CD8+, or CD8+CD57+ T cells (not recorded which) from PBMCs. Source of these receptors: a human donor in good health.

This clonotype was counted only a few times. The chain couples TRBV7-3 to TRBJ2-2; D may be TRBD2 (5 bases). Germline V gene sequence: CDR1 SGHTA, CDR2 FQGTGA. This CDR3 spans 13 amino acids. V gave up 8 bases and J gave up 7 bases, with 14 bases separating them. Here the CDR3 reads CASSDSPGGELFF. CDR3 nucleotides: TGTGCCAGCTCGGACTCGCCAGGCGGGGAGCTGTTTTTT.

This clonotype has a handful of counts. This sequence joins TRBV18 and TRBJ2-5, with unresolved D. From germline, CDR1 is KGHSH and CDR2 LQKENI. This CDR3 spans 14 amino acids. V dropped 5 bases and J dropped 5 bases, with 15 bases sitting between them. CDR3 DNA sequence: TGTGCCAGCTCAATTACAGCCAGCTCGGAGACCCAGTACTTC. It translates to CASSITASSETQYF.

CDR3: CASSTEFPRRGEKLFF. The CDR3 DNA follows: TGTGCCAGCAGTACCGAATTCCCCAGGCGAGGTGAAAAACTGTTTTTT. The chain recombines TRBV12-3 or TRBV12-4 with TRBJ1-4, with no clear D. This CDR3 is 16 amino acids long. V lost 5 bases and J lost 7, with 20 bases in between.

The V and J genes are TRBV2 and TRBJ2-5; the D call may be TRBD1 or TRBD2 (6 bases each). Germline CDR1 and CDR2: SNHLY and FYNNEI. This CDR3 is 14 amino acids long. Trimming took 1 base from V and 5 from J, leaving 11 bases between them. Here the CDR3 reads CASSEVGGRETQYF. The CDR3 DNA is TGTGCCAGCAGTGAAGTTGGGGGGCGGGAGACCCAGTACTTC.

This clonotype was observed at least ten times. The J gene is TRBJ2-1, the V gene TRBV9; TRBD2 matches at 9 bases. Germline CDR1 is SGDLS and CDR2 is YYNGEE. J was trimmed by 10 bases and V by 4 bases; bases with no gene match: 15. This CDR3 is 16 amino acids long. In DNA, the CDR3 is TGTGCCAGCAGCCCGGGGGGTAGCGGGAGTCTTAACGAGCAGTTCTTC. This encodes CASSPGGSGSLNEQFF.

The chain carries TRBV5-6 and TRBJ2-2; 14 nucleotides line up with TRBD2. Germline V gene sequence: CDR1 SGHDT, CDR2 YYEEEE. This CDR3 spans 18 amino acids. V shed 4 bases, J shed 6 bases, and the junction held 11 bases outside the gene matches. This CDR3 reads CASSPYAGTSGRSGELFF. The CDR3 DNA follows: TGTGCCAGCAGCCCATATGCTGGGACTAGCGGGAGATCCGGGGAGCTGTTTTTT.

This chain links TRBV20-1 with TRBJ2-7, with D possibly matching TRBD2 (6 bases). The V and J ends lost 2 bases and 2 bases respectively, with 19 bases between them. The CDR3 sequence is 16 residues long. CDR1 and CDR2 from the germline V gene are DFQATT and SNEGSKA (reference sequence). CDR3 sequence reads: CSARRGRGGTPYEQYF. CDR3 in DNA: TGCAGTGCTAGAAGAGGGCGGGGCGGGACCCCCTACGAGCAGTACTTC.

The V call is TRBV25-1, the J call TRBJ2-5; the match to TRBD1 covers 8 bases. The CDR3 loop spans 17 amino acids. V lost 2 bases, J lost 3 bases, and 11 bases stayed unmatched. Germline lookup yields CDR1 MGHDK and CDR2 SYGVNS. As DNA, the CDR3 is TGTGCCAGCAGTGAAGGGGGACAGGTGTGGATAAAAGAGACCCAGTACTTC. Its translation: CASSEGGQVWIKETQYF. Full variable domain (remainder filled in from reference TRBV25-1 and TRBJ2-5): EADIYQTPRYLVIGTGKKITLECSQTMGHDKMYWYQQDPGMELHLIHYSYGVNSTEKGDLSSESTVSRIRTEHFPLTLESARPSHTSQYLCASSEGGQVWIKETQYFGPGTRLLVL.

This clonotype was counted at least ten times. The chain has TRBV29-1 and TRBJ2-2; 8 nucleotides agree with TRBD2. V shed 6 bases and J 3 bases; nucleotides not matched to a gene: 12. The CDR3 runs to 16 residues. The V gene's germline CDR1 is SQVTM and CDR2 ANQGSEA. In nucleotides, the CDR3 is TGCAGCGTGAGAAAAGGACTAGCTGGCGACACCGGGGAGCTGTTTTTT. Amino acid sequence: CSVRKGLAGDTGELFF.

The V call is TRBV2, the J call TRBJ1-6; D unclear. V was cut by 3 bases and J by 7 bases, with 4 bases left in between. This CDR3 contains 12 residues. The germline V gene encodes CDR1 SNHLY and CDR2 FYNNEI. CDR3 residues: CASSDENSPLHF. CDR3 nucleotide sequence: TGTGCCAGCAGTGATGAGAATTCACCCCTCCACTTT.

For this clonotype: One base away lies a much larger clone, so this may be a sequencing read error. The rearrangement joins TRBV12-3 or TRBV12-4 to TRBJ1-5, with D possibly TRBD1 on 6 matching bases. V was cut by 5 bases and J by 0 bases, with 11 bases left in between. This CDR3 is built from 15 residues. In DNA form, the CDR3 reads TGTGCCAGCAGTCCGGGACACGGTAGCAATCAGCCCCAGCATTTT. It yields the protein CASSPGHGSNQPQHF.

This chain uses TRBV5-5 with TRBJ2-5; the D is unclear. The ends were cut back, 1 base at V and 4 bases at J, with 8 bases in the middle. This CDR3 spans 13 amino acids. Germline assignment: CDR1 SGHKS and CDR2 YYEKEE (reference sequence). The CDR3 nucleotides read TGTGCCAGCAGCTTGAGTTTCGGAGAGACCCAGTACTTC. As protein: CASSLSFGETQYF.

V and J are TRBV15 and TRBJ2-1, with D tentatively TRBD1 or TRBD2 (5 bases each). Germline CDR1 LNHNV, CDR2 YYDKDF (reference sequence). V dropped 8 bases and J dropped 3 bases, with 11 bases sitting between them. The CDR3 consists of 13 residues. The CDR3 here is CATALGDYNEQFF. CDR3 DNA sequence: TGTGCCACCGCCTTGGGGGACTACAATGAGCAGTTCTTC. Looking up the rest from reference TRBV15 and TRBJ2-1 gives the full variable domain: DAMVIQNPRYQVTQFGKPVTLSCSQTLNHNVMYWYQQKSSQAPKLLFHYYDKDFNNEADTPDNFQSRRPNTSFCFLDIRSPGLGDTAMYLCATALGDYNEQFFGPGTRLTVL.

The rearrangement joins TRBV4-1 to TRBJ1-2; D unresolved. Germline lookup yields CDR1 MGHRA and CDR2 YSYEKL. The CDR3 is 14 amino acids. Trimming removed 4 bases from V and 8 bases from J, with 17 bases in between. The CDR3 DNA is TGCGCCAGCAGCCCCCCTGGGTCACACGGCGGCTACACCTTC. Translated, it gives CASSPPGSHGGYTF.

This chain connects TRBV12-3 or TRBV12-4 to TRBJ1-1, with a tentative D call TRBD1 (5 bases). The CDR3 sequence is 15 residues long. V shed 3 bases and J shed 0 bases, with 11 bases lying between them. The CDR3 DNA reads TGTGCCAGCAGTTTTAGCCAGGGAATGAACACTGAAGCTTTCTTT. As protein: CASSFSQGMNTEAFF.

The chain has TRBV14 and TRBJ1-6; TRBD1 agrees at 7 bases. Per the germline V gene, CDR1 is SGHDN and CDR2 is FVKESK. The ends lost 6 bases at V and 6 bases at J; junction bases unmatched: 8. This CDR3 contains 15 residues. CDR3 sequence (DNA): TGTGCCAGCAGAATAGCGGGACAGACTAATTCACCCCTCCACTTT. This gives the protein CASRIAGQTNSPLHF.

This clonotype was found many times. The J gene is TRBJ1-1, the V gene TRBV20-1, with 9 nucleotides matching TRBD1. The junction had 5 bases not matched to a gene; V was cut back by 6 bases and J by 0 bases. This CDR3 is built from 14 residues. Germline V CDR1 and CDR2: DFQATT, SNEGSKA (reference sequence). CDR3 nucleotides: TGCAGTGCCAAGACAGGGGGAATGAACACTGAAGCTTTCTTT. Translation gives CSAKTGGMNTEAFF.

This clonotype was counted a few times. The chain is built from TRBV7-2 and TRBJ2-2, with 7 bases lining up with TRBD1. This CDR3 is built from 12 residues. Germline V gives CDR1 SGHTA, CDR2 FQGNSA. Trimming at V came to 10 bases and at J to 6 bases, leaving 5 bases not matched to a gene. The CDR3 coding sequence is TGTGCCATCTGGGGACAGCCCGGGGAGCTGTTTTTT. Protein: CAIWGQPGELFF. Full variable domain (missing parts from reference TRBV7-2 and TRBJ2-2): GAGVSQSPSNKVTEKGKDVELRCDPISGHTALYWYRQSLGQGLEFLIYFQGNSAPDKSGLPSDRFSAERTGGSVSTLTIQRTQQEDSAVYLCAIWGQPGELFFGEGSRLTVL.